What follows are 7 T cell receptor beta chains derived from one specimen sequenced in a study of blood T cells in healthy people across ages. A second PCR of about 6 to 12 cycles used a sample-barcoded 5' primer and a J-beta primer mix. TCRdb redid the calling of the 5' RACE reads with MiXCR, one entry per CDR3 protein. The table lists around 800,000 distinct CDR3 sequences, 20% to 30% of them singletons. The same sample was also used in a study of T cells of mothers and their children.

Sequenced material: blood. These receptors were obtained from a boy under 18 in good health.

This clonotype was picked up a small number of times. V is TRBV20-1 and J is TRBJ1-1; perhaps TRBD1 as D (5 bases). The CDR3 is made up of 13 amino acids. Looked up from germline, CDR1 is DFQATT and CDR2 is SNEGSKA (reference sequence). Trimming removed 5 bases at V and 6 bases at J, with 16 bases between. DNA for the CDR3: TGCAGTGCTGGGGATAATTTAGGGGCTGAAGCTTTCTTT. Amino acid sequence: CSAGDNLGAEAFF.

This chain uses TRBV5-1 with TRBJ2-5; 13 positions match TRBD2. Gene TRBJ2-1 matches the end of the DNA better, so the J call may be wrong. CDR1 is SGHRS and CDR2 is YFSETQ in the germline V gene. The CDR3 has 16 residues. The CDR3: CASSSLTSGGVGEQFF. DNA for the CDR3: TGCGCCAGCAGCTCGCTTACTAGCGGGGGGGTTGGTGAGCAGTTCTTC.

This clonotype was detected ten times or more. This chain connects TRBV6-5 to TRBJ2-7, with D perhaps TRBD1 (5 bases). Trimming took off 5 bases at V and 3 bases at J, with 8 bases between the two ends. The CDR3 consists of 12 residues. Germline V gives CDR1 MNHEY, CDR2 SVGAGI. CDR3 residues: CASSRGDYEQYF. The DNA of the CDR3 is TGTGCCAGCAGTAGGGGTGACTACGAGCAGTACTTC.

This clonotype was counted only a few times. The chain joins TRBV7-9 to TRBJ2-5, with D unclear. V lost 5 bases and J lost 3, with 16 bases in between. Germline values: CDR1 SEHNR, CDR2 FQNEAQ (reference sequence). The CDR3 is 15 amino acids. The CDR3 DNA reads TGTGCCAGCAGCCCCCAGTCGGTCGGAAAAGAGACCCAGTACTTC. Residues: CASSPQSVGKETQYF.

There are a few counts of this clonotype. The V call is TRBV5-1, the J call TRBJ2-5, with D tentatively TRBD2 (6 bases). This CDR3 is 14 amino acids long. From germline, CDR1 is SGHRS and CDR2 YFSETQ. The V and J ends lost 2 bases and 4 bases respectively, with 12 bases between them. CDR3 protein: CASSFGGFGETQYF. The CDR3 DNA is TGCGCCAGCAGCTTCGGGGGTTTTGGAGAGACCCAGTACTTC. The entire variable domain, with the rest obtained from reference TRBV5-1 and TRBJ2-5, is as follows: KAGVTQTPRYLIKTRGQQVTLSCSPISGHRSVSWYQQTPGQGLQFLFEYFSETQRNKGNFPGRFSGRQFSNSRSEMNVSTLELGDSALYLCASSFGGFGETQYFGPGTRLLVL.

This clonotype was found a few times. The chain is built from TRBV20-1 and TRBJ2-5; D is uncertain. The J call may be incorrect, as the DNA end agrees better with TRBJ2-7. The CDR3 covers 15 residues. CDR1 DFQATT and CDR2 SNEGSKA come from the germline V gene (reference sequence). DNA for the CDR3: TGCAGTGCTAGAGAGTTTGGGCAAGCCTCCTACGAGCAGTACTTC. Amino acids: CSAREFGQASYEQYF.

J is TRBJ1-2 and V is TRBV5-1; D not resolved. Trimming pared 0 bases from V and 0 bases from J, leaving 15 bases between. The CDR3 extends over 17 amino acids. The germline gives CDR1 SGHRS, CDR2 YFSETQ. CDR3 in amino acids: CASSLGTGEGANYGYTF. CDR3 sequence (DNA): TGCGCCAGCAGCTTGGGGACTGGGGAGGGAGCTAACTATGGCTACACCTTC.